This T cell receptor (beta chain) was recovered during a study of blood T cell repertoires in COVID-19. At the level of the study: T cells, B-cell-depleted T cells, or PBMCs provided the cDNA or gDNA that served as material.

Libraries were prepared by immunoSEQ multiplex PCR; TCRdb keeps only in-frame clonotypes and omits some of them. The data hold 120,000 or so clones, with more than 65% observed a single time. Trimming cost V 5 bases and J 0 bases; bases outside gene matches: 5. Looked up from germline, CDR1 is LGHNT and CDR2 is FRNRAP. This CDR3 is 17 amino acids long. The V call is TRBV12-5, the J call TRBJ2-3; 13 bases fit TRBD2. The TCR was taken from a woman in her seventies with acute or convalescent COVID-19. The sample was peripheral blood. CDR3 protein: CASGMGLAGSSTDTQYF. The CDR3 DNA is TGTGCTAGTGGTATGGGACTAGCGGGATCCAGCACAGATACGCAGTATTTT.